The clone carrying this TCR beta chain was observed a few times. Its antigen is still unknown. TCRdb ran MiXCR on the 5' RACE reads and lists one entry per CDR3 protein. The repertoire holds roughly 68,000 distinct CDR3 sequences, with over 6% as singletons. V lost 7 bases, J lost 2 bases, and 4 bases stayed unmatched. This CDR3 has 15 residues. CDR1 and CDR2 from the germline V gene are MNHEY and SVGAGI. The sample belongs to a study of T cells after yellow fever vaccination. Points from the study as a whole: Few clonotypes appeared in both CD4 and CD8 compartments. Post-booster repertoires again held most primary-vaccination clones (roughly 95% CD4, about 88% CD8).

The sample was CD8+ T cells sorted from PBMCs, taken around 45 days after the first yellow fever vaccination. This clonotype was sampled from a man between 18 and 35 years old who received the YFV17D yellow fever vaccine. This chain joins TRBV6-5 and TRBJ2-1, with TRBD2 identical over 11 bases. CDR3 protein: CASTLLAGAYNEQFF. CDR3 coding DNA: TGTGCCAGCACCTTACTAGCGGGGGCCTACAATGAGCAGTTCTTC.